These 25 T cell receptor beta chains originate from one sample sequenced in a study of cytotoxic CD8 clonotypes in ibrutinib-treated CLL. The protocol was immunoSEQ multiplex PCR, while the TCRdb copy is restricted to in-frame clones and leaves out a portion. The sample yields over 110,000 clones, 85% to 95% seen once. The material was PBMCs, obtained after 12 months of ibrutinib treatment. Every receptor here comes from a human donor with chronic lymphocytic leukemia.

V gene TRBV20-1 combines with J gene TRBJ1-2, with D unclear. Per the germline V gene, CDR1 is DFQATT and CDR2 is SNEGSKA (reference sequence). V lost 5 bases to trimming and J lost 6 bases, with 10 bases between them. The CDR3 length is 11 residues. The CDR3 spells CSAGKEDGYTF. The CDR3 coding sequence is TGCAGTGCTGGGAAAGAGGATGGCTACACCTTC.

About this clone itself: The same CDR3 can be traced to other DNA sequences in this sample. Here the CDR3 reads CASSMGQDTGELFF. In nucleotides, the CDR3 is TGTGCCAGTAGTATGGGGCAGGACACCGGGGAGCTGTTTTTT. V is TRBV19 and J is TRBJ2-2; D is possibly TRBD1 (5 bases). Germline loops: CDR1 LNHDA, CDR2 SQIVND (reference sequence). This CDR3 contains 14 residues. The germline V and J ends were trimmed by 3 bases and 3 bases, with 8 bases remaining between them.

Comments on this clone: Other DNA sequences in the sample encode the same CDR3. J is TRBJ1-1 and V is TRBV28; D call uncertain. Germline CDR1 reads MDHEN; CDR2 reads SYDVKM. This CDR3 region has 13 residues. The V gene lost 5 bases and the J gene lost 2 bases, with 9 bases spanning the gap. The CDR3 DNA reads TGTGCCAGCAGTCCCCCTGGAAACACTGAAGCTTTCTTT. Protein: CASSPPGNTEAFF. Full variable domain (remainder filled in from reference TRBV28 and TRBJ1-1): DVKVTQSSRYLVKRTGEKVFLECVQDMDHENMFWYRQDPGLGLRLIYFSYDVKMKEKGDIPEGYSVSREKKERFSLILESASTNQTSMYLCASSPPGNTEAFFGQGTRLTVV.

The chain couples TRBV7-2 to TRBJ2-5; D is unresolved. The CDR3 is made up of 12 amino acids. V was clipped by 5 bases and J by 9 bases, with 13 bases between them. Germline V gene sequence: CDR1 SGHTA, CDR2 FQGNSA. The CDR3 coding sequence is TGTGCCAGCAGCCAGCCCGGTCCGGCCCAGTACTTC. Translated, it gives CASSQPGPAQYF.

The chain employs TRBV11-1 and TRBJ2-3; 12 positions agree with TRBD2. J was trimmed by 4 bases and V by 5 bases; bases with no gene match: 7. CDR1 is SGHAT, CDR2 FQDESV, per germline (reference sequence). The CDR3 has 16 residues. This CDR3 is CASSPELAGGADTQYF. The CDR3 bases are TGTGCCAGCAGCCCCGAGCTAGCGGGAGGGGCAGATACGCAGTATTTT.

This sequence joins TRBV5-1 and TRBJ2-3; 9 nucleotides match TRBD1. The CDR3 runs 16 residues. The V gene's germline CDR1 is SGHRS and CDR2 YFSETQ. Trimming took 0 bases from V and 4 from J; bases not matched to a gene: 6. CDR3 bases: TGCGCCAGCAGCTTGGGGGCACAGGGGGCGGCAGATACGCAGTATTTT. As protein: CASSLGAQGAADTQYF.

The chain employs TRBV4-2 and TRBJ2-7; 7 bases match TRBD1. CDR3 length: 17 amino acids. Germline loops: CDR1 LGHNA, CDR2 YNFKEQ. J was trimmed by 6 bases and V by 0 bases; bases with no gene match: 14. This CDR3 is CASSQERRSGQTFEQYF. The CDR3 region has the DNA TGTGCCAGCAGCCAAGAGAGAAGGTCGGGACAGACTTTCGAGCAGTACTTC.

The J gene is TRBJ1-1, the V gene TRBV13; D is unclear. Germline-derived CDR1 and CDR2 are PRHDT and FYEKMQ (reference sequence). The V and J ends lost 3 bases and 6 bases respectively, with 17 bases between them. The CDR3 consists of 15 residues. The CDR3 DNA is TGTGCCAGCAGCTTTATTTCGGGCCACAACGCTGAAGCTTTCTTT. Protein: CASSFISGHNAEAFF.

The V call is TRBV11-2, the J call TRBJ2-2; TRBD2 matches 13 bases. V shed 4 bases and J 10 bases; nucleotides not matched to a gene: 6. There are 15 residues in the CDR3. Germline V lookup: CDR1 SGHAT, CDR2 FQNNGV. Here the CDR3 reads CASSSTSGGVSELFF. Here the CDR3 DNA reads TGTGCCAGCAGCTCAACTAGCGGGGGGGTGTCGGAGCTGTTTTTT.

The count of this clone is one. The CDR3 coding sequence is TGCGCCAGCAGCCTCGAACAGGGGGAGGGAAAGACCCAGTACTTC. It encodes CASSLEQGEGKTQYF. The J gene is TRBJ2-5, the V gene TRBV5-1, with a possible D match to TRBD1 (8 bases). Germline CDR1 reads SGHRS; CDR2 reads YFSETQ. With 4 bases removed from V and 6 bases from J, the gap between germline ends came to 19 bases. The CDR3 contains 15 residues.

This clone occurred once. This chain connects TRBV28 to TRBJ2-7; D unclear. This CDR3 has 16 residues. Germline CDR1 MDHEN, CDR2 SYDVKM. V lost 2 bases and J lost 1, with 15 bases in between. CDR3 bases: TGTGCCAGCAGTTTAGGGTCCAGCCGAGCTTCCTACGAGCAGTACTTC. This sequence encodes CASSLGSSRASYEQYF.

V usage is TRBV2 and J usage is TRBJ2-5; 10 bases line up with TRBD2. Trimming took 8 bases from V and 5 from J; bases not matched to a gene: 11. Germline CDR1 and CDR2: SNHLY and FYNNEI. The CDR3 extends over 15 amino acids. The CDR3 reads CASLMLAGERETQYF. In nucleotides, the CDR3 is TGTGCCAGCTTAATGCTAGCGGGAGAACGGGAGACCCAGTACTTC.

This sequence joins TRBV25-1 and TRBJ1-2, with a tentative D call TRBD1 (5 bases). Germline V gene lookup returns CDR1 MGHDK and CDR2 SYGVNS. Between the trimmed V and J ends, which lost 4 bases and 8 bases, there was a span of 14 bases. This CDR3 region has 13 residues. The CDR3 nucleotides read TGTGCCAGCAGTGTAACTCGCAGGGAAGGCTACACCTTC. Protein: CASSVTRREGYTF.

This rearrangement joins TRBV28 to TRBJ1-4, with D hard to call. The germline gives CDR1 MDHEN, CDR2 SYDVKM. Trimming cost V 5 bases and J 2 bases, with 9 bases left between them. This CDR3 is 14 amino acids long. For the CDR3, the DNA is TGTGCCAGCAGTGACTCGGGCACTAATGAAAAACTGTTTTTT. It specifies CASSDSGTNEKLFF.

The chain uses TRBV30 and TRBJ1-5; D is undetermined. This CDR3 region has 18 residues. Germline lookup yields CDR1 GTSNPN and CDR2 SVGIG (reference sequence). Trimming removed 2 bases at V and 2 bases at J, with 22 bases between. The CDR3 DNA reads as TGTGCCTGGAGTTCCCCCGTTGGAGGGAGCGTCGGCAATCAGCCCCAGCATTTT. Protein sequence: CAWSSPVGGSVGNQPQHF.

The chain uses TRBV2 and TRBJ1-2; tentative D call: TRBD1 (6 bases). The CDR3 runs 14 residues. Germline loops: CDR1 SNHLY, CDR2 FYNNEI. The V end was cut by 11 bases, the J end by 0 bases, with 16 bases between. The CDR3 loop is CAQSQQGSNYGYTF. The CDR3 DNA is TGTGCCCAATCCCAGCAGGGGTCTAACTATGGCTACACCTTC.

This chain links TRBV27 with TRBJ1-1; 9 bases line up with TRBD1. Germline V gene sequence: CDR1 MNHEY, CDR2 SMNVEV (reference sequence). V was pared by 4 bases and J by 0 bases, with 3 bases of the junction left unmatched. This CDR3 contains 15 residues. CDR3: CASSSGTGMNTEAFF. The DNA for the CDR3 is TGTGCCAGCAGTTCCGGGACAGGGATGAACACTGAAGCTTTCTTT.

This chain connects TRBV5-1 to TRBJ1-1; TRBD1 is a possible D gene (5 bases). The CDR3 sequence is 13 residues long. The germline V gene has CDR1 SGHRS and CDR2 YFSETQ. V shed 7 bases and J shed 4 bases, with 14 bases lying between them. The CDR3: CASRPSGSTEAFF. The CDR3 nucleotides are TGCGCCAGCCGGCCTTCAGGGAGCACTGAAGCTTTCTTT.

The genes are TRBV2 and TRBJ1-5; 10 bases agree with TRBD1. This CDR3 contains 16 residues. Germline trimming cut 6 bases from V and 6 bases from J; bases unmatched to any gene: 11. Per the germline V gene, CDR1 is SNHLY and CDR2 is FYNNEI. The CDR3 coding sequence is TGTGCCAGCAGGGGGATGTGGACAGGGGGGCTTCAGCCCCAGCATTTT. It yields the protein CASRGMWTGGLQPQHF.

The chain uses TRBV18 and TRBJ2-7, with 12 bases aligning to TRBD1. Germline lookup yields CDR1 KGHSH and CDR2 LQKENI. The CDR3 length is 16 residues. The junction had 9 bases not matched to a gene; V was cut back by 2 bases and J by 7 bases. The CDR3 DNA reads TGTGCCAGCTCACCAGCCGGGACAGGGGGCGGTCGGGAGCAGTACTTC. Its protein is CASSPAGTGGGREQYF.

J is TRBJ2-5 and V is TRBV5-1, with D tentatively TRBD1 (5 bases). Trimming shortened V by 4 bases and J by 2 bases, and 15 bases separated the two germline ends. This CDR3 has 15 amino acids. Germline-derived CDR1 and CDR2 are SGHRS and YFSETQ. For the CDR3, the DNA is TGCGCCAGCAGCCCGACAGCGTGGGTTCAAGAGACCCAGTACTTC. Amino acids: CASSPTAWVQETQYF.

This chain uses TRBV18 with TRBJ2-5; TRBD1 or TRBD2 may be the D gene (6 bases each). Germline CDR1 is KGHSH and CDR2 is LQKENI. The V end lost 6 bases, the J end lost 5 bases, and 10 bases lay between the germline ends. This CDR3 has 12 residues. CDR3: CASSQGGETQYF. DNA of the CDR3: TGTGCCAGCTCTCAAGGGGGGGAGACCCAGTACTTC.

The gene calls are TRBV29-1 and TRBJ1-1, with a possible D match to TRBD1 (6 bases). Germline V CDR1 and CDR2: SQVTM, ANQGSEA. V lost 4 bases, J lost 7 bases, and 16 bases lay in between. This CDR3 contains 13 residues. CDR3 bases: TGCAGCGTTGTTGGGACGACAGGCTTTGAAGCTTTCTTT. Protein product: CSVVGTTGFEAFF.

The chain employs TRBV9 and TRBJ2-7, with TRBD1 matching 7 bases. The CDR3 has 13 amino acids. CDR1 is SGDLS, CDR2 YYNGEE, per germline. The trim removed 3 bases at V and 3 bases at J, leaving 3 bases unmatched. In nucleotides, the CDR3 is TGTGCCAGCAGCGCCGACAGGGACTACGAGCAGTACTTC. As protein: CASSADRDYEQYF. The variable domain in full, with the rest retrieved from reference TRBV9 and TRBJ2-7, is DSGVTQTPKHLITATGQRVTLRCSPRSGDLSVYWYQQSLDQGLQFLIQYYNGEERAKGNILERFSAQQFPDLHSELNLSSLELGDSALYFCASSADRDYEQYFGPGTRLTVT.

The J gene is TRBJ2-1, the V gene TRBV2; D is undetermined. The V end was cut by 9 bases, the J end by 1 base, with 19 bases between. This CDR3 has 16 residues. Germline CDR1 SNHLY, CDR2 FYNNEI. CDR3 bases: TGTGCCAGACACTTCGGGCGGTCCGGGTCCTACAATGAGCAGTTCTTC. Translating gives CARHFGRSGSYNEQFF.